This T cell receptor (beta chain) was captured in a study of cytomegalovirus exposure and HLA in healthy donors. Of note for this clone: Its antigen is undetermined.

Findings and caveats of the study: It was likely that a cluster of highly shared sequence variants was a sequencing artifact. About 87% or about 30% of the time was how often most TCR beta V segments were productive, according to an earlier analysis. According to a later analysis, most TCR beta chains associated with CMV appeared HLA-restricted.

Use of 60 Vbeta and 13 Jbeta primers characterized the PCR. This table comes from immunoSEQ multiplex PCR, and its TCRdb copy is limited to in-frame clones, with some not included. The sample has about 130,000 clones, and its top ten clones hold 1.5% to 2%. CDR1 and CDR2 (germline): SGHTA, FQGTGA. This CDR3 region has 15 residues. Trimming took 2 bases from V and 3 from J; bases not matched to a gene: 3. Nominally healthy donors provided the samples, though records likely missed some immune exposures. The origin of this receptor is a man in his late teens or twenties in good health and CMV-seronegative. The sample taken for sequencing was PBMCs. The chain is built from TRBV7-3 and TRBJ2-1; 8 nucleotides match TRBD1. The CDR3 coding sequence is TGTGCCAGCAGCTTAGACAGGGGACGCTACAATGAGCAGTTCTTC. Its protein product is CASSLDRGRYNEQFF.